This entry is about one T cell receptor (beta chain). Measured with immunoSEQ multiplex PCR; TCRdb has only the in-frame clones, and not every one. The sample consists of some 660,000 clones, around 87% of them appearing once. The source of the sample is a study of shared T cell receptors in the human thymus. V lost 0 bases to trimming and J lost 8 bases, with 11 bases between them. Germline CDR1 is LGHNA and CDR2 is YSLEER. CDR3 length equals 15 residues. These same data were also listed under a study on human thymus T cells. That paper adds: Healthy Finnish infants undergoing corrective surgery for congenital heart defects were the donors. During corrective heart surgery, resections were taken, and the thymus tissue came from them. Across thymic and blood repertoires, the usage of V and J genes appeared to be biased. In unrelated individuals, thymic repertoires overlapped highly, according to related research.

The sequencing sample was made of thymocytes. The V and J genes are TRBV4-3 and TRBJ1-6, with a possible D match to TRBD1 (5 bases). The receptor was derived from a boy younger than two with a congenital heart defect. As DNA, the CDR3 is TGCGCCAGCAGCCAAGACGTAGGGGCGGATTCACCCCTCCACTTT. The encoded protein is CASSQDVGADSPLHF.